This T cell receptor (beta chain) was observed in a study of T cell responses to AZD1222 COVID-19 vaccine. To note about this clone: Antigen specificity is unknown.

V dropped 0 bases and J dropped 5 bases, with 13 bases sitting between them. The germline V gene encodes CDR1 LNHNV and CDR2 YYDKDF (reference sequence). The CDR3 spans 15 residues. Study-wide results and limits: Increased Spike-specific TCR breadth and depth were observed after two AZD1222 doses. Baseline serology detected seropositivity in only a handful of AZD1222 recipients. Researchers report vaccine-associated CD4 TCRs spanning spike, with dominance at 160-218 and 743-854. Possibly, clonal diversity was underestimated; donors were largely white British and included more females.

The data were produced by immunoSEQ multiplex PCR, yet TCRdb's version contains in-frame clones alone and is incomplete. The data contain approximately 110,000 clones, about 91% of them singletons. The receptor comes from an adult in good health. The material was peripheral blood, obtained on day 0 of AZD1222 vaccination. The gene calls are TRBV15 and TRBJ2-5, with D perhaps TRBD1 (5 bases). The CDR3 DNA sequence: TGTGCCACCAGCAGAGATAGGGGATGGCGGGAGACCCAGTACTTC. Protein sequence: CATSRDRGWRETQYF.